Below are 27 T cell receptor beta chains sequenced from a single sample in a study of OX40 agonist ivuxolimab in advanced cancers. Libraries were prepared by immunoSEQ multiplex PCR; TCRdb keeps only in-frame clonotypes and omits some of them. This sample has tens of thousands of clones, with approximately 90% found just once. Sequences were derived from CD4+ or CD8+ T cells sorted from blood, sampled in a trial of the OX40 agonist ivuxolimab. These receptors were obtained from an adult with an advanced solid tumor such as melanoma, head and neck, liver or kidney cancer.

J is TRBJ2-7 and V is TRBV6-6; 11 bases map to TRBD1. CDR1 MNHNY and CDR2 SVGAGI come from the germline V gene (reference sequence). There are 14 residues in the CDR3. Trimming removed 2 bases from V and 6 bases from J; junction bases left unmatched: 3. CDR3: CASSYQDRGLEQYF. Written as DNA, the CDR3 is TGTGCCAGCAGTTACCAGGACAGGGGGCTCGAGCAGTACTTC.

The DNA for the CDR3 is TGTGCCAGCAGCTCGACGGAGGGACTGGAATCTCGGGAGCTGTTTTTT. It yields the protein CASSSTEGLESRELFF. The chain combines TRBV11-2 with TRBJ2-2, with TRBD2 as a possible D gene (6 bases). In germline, CDR1 is SGHAT, CDR2 FQNNGV. The CDR3 consists of 16 residues. V was clipped by 4 bases and J by 9 bases, with 21 bases between them.

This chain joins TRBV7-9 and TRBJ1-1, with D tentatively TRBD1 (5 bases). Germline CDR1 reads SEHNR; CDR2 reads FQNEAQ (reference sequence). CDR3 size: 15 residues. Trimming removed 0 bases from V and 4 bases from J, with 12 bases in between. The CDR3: CASSLADLGGTEAFF. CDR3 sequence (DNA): TGTGCCAGCAGCTTAGCCGACTTGGGGGGCACTGAAGCTTTCTTT.

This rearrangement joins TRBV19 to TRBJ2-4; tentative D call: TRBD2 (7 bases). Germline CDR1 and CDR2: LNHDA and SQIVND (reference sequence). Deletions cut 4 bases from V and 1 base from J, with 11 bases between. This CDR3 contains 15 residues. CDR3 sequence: CASSRGGLAKNIQYF. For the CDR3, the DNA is TGTGCCAGTAGTAGGGGGGGCTTGGCCAAAAACATTCAGTACTTC.

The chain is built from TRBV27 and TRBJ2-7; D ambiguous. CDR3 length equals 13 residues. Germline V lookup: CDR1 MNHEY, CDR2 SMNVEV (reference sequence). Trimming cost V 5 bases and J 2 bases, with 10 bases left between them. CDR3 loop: CASSTRPTYEQYF. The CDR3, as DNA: TGTGCCAGCAGTACCAGACCGACCTACGAGCAGTACTTC.

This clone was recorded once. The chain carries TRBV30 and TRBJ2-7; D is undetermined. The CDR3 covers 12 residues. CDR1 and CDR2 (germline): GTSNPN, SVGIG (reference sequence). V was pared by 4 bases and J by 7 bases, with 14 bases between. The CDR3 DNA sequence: TGTGCCTGGACTGGGAACGGTCGGGAGCAGTACTTC. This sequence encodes CAWTGNGREQYF.

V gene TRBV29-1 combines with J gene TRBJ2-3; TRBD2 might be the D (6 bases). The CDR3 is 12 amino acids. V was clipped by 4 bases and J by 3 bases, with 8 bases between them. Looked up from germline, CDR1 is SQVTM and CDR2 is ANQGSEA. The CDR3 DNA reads TGCAGCGTTGGGAGGGAGACAGATACGCAGTATTTT. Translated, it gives CSVGRETDTQYF.

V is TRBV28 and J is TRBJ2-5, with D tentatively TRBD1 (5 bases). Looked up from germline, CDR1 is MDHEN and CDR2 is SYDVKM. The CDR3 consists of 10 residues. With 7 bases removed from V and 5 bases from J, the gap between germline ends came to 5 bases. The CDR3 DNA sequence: TGTGCCAGCAAGGGGGAGACCCAGTACTTC. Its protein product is CASKGETQYF.

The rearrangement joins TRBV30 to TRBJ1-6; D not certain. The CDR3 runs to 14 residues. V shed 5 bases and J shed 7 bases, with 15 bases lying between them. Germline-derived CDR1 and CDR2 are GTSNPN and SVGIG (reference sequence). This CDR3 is CAWAKGVSNSPLHF. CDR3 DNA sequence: TGTGCCTGGGCTAAAGGTGTTTCGAATTCACCCCTCCACTTT.

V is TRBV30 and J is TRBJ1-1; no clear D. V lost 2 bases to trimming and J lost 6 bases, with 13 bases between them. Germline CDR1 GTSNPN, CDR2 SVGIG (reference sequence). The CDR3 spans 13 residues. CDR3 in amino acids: CAWSMGFQSEAFF. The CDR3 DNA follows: TGTGCCTGGAGTATGGGGTTTCAATCTGAAGCTTTCTTT.

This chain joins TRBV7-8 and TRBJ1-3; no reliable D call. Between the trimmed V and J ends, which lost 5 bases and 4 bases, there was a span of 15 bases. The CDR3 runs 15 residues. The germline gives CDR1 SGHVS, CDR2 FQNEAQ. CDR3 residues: CASSPAPLSGNTIYF. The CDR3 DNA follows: TGTGCCAGCAGCCCAGCTCCACTCTCCGGAAACACCATATATTTT.

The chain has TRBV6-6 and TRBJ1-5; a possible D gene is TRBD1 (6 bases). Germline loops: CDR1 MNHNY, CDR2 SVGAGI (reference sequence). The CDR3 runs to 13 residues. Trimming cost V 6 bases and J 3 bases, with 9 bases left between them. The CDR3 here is CASRNRDNQPQHF. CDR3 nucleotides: TGTGCCAGCAGGAACAGGGACAATCAGCCCCAGCATTTT.

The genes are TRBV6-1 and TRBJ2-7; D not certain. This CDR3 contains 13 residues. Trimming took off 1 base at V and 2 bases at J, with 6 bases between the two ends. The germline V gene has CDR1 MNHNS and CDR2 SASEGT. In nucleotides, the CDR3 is TGTGCCAGCAGTGAAGACCGAGCCTACGAGCAGTACTTC. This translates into CASSEDRAYEQYF.

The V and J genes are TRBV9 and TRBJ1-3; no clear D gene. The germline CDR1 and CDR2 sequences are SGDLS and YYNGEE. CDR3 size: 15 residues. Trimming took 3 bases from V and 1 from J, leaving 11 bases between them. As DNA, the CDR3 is TGTGCCAGCAGCGCGAGGGTGGGATCTGGAAACACCATATATTTT. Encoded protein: CASSARVGSGNTIYF.

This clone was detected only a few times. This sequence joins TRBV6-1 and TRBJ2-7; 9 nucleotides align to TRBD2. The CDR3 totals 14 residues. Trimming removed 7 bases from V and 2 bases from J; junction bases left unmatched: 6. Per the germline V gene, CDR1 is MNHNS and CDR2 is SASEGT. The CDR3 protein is CASIPLAGPYEQYF. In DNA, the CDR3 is TGTGCCAGCATTCCGCTAGCGGGGCCCTACGAGCAGTACTTC.

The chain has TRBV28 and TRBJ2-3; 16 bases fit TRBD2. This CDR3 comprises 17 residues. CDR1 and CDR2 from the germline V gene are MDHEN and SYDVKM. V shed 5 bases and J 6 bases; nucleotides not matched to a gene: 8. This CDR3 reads CASSHPGLAGGGDTQYF. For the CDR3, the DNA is TGTGCCAGCAGTCACCCGGGACTAGCGGGGGGGGGCGATACGCAGTATTTT. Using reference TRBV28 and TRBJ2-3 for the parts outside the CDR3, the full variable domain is DVKVTQSSRYLVKRTGEKVFLECVQDMDHENMFWYRQDPGLGLRLIYFSYDVKMKEKGDIPEGYSVSREKKERFSLILESASTNQTSMYLCASSHPGLAGGGDTQYFGPGTRLTVL.

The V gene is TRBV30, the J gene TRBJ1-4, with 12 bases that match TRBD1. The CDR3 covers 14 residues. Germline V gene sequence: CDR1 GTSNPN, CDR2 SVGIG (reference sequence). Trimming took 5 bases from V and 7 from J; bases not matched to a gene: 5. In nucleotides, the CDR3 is TGTGCCTGGCGGGACAGGGGGCGCACTGAAAAACTGTTTTTT. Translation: CAWRDRGRTEKLFF.

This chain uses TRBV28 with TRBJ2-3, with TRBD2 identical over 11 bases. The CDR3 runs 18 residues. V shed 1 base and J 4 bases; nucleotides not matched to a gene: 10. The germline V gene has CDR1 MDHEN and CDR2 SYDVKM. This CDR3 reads CASSLSSSSGGPADTQYF. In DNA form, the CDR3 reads TGTGCCAGCAGTTTATCCTCCTCTAGCGGGGGGCCCGCAGATACGCAGTATTTT.

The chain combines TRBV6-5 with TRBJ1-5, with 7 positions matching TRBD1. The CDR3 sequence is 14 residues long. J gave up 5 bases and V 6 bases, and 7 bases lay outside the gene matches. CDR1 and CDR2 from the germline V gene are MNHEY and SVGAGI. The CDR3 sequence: CASRRGQGHQPQHF. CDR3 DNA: TGTGCCAGCAGGAGGGGGCAGGGACATCAGCCCCAGCATTTT.

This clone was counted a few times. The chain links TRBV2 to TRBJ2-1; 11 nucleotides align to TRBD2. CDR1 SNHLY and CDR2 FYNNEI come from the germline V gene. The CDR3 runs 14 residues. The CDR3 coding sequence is TGTGTAACTAGCGGGAGAACAAGCTACAATGAGCAGTTCTTC. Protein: CVTSGRTSYNEQFF.

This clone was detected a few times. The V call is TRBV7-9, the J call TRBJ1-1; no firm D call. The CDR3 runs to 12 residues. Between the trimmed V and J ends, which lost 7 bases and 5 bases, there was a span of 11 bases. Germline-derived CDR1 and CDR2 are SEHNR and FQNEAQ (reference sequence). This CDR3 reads CASNSAGTEAFF. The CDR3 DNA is TGTGCCAGCAATTCCGCGGGAACTGAAGCTTTCTTT.

CDR3 region: CSVEVQEGGETQYF. CDR3 nucleotide sequence: TGCAGCGTTGAAGTCCAGGAGGGGGGAGAGACCCAGTACTTC. The chain carries TRBV29-1 and TRBJ2-5, with D perhaps being TRBD1 or TRBD2 (6 bases each). The germline V gene has CDR1 SQVTM and CDR2 ANQGSEA. This CDR3 contains 14 residues. V lost 1 base to trimming and J lost 4 bases, with 13 bases between them.

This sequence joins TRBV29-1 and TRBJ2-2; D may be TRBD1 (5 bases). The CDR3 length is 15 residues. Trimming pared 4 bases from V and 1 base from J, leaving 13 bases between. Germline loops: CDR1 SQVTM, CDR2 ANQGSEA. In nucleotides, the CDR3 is TGCAGCGTTGTTTTTTTAGGGGTGAACACCGGGGAGCTGTTTTTT. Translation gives CSVVFLGVNTGELFF.

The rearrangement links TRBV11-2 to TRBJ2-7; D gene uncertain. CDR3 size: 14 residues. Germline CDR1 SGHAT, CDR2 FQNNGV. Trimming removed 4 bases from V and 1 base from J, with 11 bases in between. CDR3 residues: CASSSLTDSYEQYF. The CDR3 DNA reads TGTGCCAGCAGCTCCCTGACCGATTCCTACGAGCAGTACTTC. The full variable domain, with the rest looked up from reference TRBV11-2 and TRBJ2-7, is EAGVAQSPRYKIIEKRQSVAFWCNPISGHATLYWYQQILGQGPKLLIQFQNNGVVDDSQLPKDRFSAERLKGVDSTLKIQPAKLEDSAVYLCASSSLTDSYEQYFGPGTRLTVT.

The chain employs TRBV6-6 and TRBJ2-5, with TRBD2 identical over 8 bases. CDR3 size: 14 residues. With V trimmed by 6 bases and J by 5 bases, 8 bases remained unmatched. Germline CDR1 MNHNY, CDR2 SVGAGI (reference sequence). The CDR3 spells CASSRGLVEETQYF. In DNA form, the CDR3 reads TGTGCCAGCAGCCGGGGACTAGTGGAGGAGACCCAGTACTTC.

CDR3 DNA sequence: TGTGCCAGCAGCTTAGGTGGCACGGGGCAGCCCCAGCATTTT. Its translation is CASSLGGTGQPQHF. The genes are TRBV7-8 and TRBJ1-5; the D is unclear. CDR1 and CDR2 (germline): SGHVS, FQNEAQ. The CDR3 spans 14 residues. V was shortened by 1 base and J by 7 bases, with 11 bases between the two germline ends.

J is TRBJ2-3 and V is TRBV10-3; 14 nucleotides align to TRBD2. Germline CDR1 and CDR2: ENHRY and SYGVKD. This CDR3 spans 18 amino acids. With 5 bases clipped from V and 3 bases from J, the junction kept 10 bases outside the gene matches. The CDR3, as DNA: TGTGCCATCAGTCCGACTAGCGGGAGGGCCGGGAGAACAGATACGCAGTATTTT. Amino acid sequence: CAISPTSGRAGRTDTQYF.